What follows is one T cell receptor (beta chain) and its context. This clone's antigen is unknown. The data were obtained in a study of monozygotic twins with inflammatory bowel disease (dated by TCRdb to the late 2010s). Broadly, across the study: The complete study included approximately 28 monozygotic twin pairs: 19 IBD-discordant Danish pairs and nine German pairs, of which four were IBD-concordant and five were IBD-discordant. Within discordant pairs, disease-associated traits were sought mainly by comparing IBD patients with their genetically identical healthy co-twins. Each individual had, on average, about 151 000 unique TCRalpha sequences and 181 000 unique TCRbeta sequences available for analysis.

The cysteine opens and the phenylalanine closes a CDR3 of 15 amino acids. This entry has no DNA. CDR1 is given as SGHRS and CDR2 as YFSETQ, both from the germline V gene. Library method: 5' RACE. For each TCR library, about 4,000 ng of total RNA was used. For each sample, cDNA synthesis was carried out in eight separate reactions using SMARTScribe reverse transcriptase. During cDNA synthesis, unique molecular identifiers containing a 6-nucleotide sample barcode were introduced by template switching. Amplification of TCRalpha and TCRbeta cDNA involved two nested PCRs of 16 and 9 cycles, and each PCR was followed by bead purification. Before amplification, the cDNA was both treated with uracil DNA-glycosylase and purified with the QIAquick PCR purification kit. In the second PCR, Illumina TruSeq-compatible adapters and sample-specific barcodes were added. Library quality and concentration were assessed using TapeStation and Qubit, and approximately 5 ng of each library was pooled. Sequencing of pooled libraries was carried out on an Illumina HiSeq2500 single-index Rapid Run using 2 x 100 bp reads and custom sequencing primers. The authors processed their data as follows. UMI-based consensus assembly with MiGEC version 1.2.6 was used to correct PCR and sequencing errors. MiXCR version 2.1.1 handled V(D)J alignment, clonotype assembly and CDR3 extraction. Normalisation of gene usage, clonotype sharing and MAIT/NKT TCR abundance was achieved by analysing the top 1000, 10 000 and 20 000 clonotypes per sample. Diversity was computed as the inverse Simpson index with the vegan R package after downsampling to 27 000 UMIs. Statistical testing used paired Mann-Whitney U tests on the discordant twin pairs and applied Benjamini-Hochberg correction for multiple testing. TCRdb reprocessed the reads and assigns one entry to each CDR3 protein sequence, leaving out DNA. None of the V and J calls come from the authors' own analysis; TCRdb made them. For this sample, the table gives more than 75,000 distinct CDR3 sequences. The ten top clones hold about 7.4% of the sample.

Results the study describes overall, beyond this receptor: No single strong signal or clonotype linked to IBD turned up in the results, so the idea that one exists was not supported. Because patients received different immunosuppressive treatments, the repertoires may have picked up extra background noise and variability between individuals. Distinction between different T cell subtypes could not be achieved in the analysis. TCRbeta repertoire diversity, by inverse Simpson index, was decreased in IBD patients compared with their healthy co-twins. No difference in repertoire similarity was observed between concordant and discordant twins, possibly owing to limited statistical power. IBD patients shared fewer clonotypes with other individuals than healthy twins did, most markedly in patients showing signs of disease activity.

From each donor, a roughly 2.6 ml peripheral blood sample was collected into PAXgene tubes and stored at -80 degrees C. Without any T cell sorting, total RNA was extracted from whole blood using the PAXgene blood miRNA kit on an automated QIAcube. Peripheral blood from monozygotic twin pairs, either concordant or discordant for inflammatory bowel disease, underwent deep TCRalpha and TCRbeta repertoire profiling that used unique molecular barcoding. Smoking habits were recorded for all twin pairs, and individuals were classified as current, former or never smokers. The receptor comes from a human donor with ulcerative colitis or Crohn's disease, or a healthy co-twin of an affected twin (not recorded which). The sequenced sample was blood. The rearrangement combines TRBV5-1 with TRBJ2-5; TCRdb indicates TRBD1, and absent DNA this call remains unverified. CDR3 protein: CASSSLDGGLETQYF.